This entry lists 17 T cell receptor beta chains sequenced from one sample in a study of T cell responses to AZD1222 COVID-19 vaccine. Sequencing used immunoSEQ multiplex PCR; TCRdb keeps in-frame clones, though not all of them. The data show 150,000 or so clones, about 91% seen once. The sample was peripheral blood, taken 28 days after the second AZD1222 dose. The receptors originated from an adult who received the AZD1222 COVID-19 vaccine.

The rearrangement joins TRBV3-1 (or the pseudogene TRBV3-2) to TRBJ1-1; perhaps TRBD1 as D (6 bases). The CDR3 has 13 amino acids. V was cut by 4 bases and J by 5 bases, with 11 bases left in between. The germline V gene encodes CDR1 LGHDT and CDR2 YNNKEL (reference sequence). The DNA for the CDR3 is TGTGCCAGCAGCCCCCAGGGGTGGACTGAAGCTTTCTTT. Translated: CASSPQGWTEAFF.

The J gene is TRBJ1-2, the V gene TRBV4-1; unclear D gene. The germline V and J ends were trimmed by 0 bases and 4 bases, with 12 bases remaining between them. CDR3 length: 15 amino acids. Germline V lookup: CDR1 MGHRA, CDR2 YSYEKL. The CDR3: CASSQDPADTYGYTF. The CDR3 DNA reads as TGCGCCAGCAGCCAAGATCCCGCAGATACCTATGGCTACACCTTC.

CDR3 coding DNA: TGTGCCAGCAGTGCTCCCGTCGGACAGACGAACACTGAAGCTTTCTTT. It yields the protein CASSAPVGQTNTEAFF. The V and J genes are TRBV28 and TRBJ1-1; D may be TRBD1 (6 bases). V lost 5 bases and J 1 base, leaving 17 bases between the germline ends. This CDR3 has 16 residues. Germline V lookup: CDR1 MDHEN, CDR2 SYDVKM.

This chain links TRBV11-2 with TRBJ2-7; the D gene could be TRBD1 or TRBD2 (5 bases each). V was trimmed by 3 bases and J by 0 bases, leaving 9 bases between them. Looked up from germline, CDR1 is SGHAT and CDR2 is FQNNGV. The CDR3 loop spans 14 amino acids. The CDR3 is CASSLGDLSYEQYF. Written as DNA, the CDR3 is TGTGCCAGCAGCTTGGGGGACCTCTCCTACGAGCAGTACTTC. Combining the CDR3 with reference TRBV11-2 and TRBJ2-7 gives the whole variable domain EAGVAQSPRYKIIEKRQSVAFWCNPISGHATLYWYQQILGQGPKLLIQFQNNGVVDDSQLPKDRFSAERLKGVDSTLKIQPAKLEDSAVYLCASSLGDLSYEQYFGPGTRLTVT.

The rearrangement uses TRBV6-2 or TRBV6-3 and TRBJ2-1; weak D call: TRBD2 (5 bases). The germline V gene has CDR1 MNHEY and CDR2 SVGEGT. V shed 4 bases and J shed 8 bases, with 9 bases lying between them. The CDR3 has 12 amino acids. DNA for the CDR3: TGTGCCAGCAGTTCGGACGGGGATGAGCAGTTCTTC. Translating it yields CASSSDGDEQFF.

The V and J genes are TRBV11-2 and TRBJ2-7; the D is unclear. The V end lost 1 base, the J end lost 3 bases, and 19 bases lay between the germline ends. CDR3 size: 17 residues. Germline V gives CDR1 SGHAT, CDR2 FQNNGV. The CDR3 protein is CASSLGGLGVYNYEQYF. The CDR3 DNA follows: TGTGCCAGCAGCTTAGGAGGTTTAGGTGTATATAACTACGAGCAGTACTTC. Using reference TRBV11-2 and TRBJ2-7 for the parts outside the CDR3, the full variable domain is EAGVAQSPRYKIIEKRQSVAFWCNPISGHATLYWYQQILGQGPKLLIQFQNNGVVDDSQLPKDRFSAERLKGVDSTLKIQPAKLEDSAVYLCASSLGGLGVYNYEQYFGPGTRLTVT.

The rearrangement links TRBV11-3 to TRBJ2-6; 9 nucleotides line up with TRBD1. After removal of 5 bases from V and 4 bases from J, the junction contained 3 bases not matched to a gene. Germline V CDR1 and CDR2: SGHNT, YENEEA. This CDR3 region has 15 residues. The CDR3 coding sequence is TGTGCCAGCAGCCACAGGGGGCAGGGGGCCAACGTCCTGACTTTC. This encodes CASSHRGQGANVLTF.

The J gene is TRBJ2-7, the V gene TRBV27; a weak D match, TRBD1 (6 bases). CDR1 MNHEY and CDR2 SMNVEV come from the germline V gene (reference sequence). CDR3 length: 13 amino acids. V lost 6 bases to trimming and J lost 4 bases, with 13 bases between them. The DNA for the CDR3 is TGTGCCAGCAGCGCGGCAGGGGAATACGAGCAGTACTTC. Translating it yields CASSAAGEYEQYF.

The rearrangement joins TRBV21-1 to TRBJ1-1; TRBD1 reflects the table's D call only, with no check against the DNA. TRBV21-1 is a pseudogene segment. This CDR3 has 19 amino acids. The CDR3 loop is CASSRVPFRDRGARTEAFF. As DNA, the CDR3 is TGTGCCAGCAGCAGAGTACCCTTCCGGGACAGGGGAGCTCGCACTGAAGCTTTCTTT.

The V gene is TRBV19, the J gene TRBJ2-5; possibly TRBD2 for D (5 bases). Germline V gene sequence: CDR1 LNHDA, CDR2 SQIVND (reference sequence). With 5 bases removed from V and 0 bases from J, the gap between germline ends came to 10 bases. The CDR3 extends over 14 amino acids. CDR3 protein: CASSLGLNQETQYF. CDR3 sequence (DNA): TGTGCCAGTAGTCTAGGACTGAACCAAGAGACCCAGTACTTC.

Here the CDR3 reads CASRTGELMNTEAFF. CDR3 DNA: TGTGCCAGTAGAACAGGGGAACTTATGAACACTGAAGCTTTCTTT. The V call is TRBV19, the J call TRBJ1-1, with 7 positions matching TRBD1. The CDR3 contains 15 residues. The germline CDR1 and CDR2 sequences are LNHDA and SQIVND (reference sequence). V was pared by 6 bases and J by 0 bases, with 7 bases of the junction left unmatched.

V gene TRBV19 combines with J gene TRBJ1-2; 7 bases are a match to TRBD1. V was pared by 7 bases and J by 6 bases, with 8 bases of the junction left unmatched. In germline, CDR1 is LNHDA, CDR2 SQIVND (reference sequence). The CDR3 covers 13 residues. CDR3 sequence reads: CASIRDRANGYTF. DNA of the CDR3: TGTGCCAGTATCAGAGACAGGGCCAATGGCTACACCTTC. Complete variable domain (other parts from reference TRBV19 and TRBJ1-2): DGGITQSPKYLFRKEGQNVTLSCEQNLNHDAMYWYRQDPGQGLRLIYYSQIVNDFQKGDIAEGYSVSREKKESFPLTVTSAQKNPTAFYLCASIRDRANGYTFGSGTRLTVV.

V is TRBV6-1 and J is TRBJ2-1, with 9 bases matching TRBD2. There are 17 residues in the CDR3. J gave up 8 bases and V 1 base, and 12 bases lay outside the gene matches. CDR1 MNHNS and CDR2 SASEGT come from the germline V gene. The CDR3 loop reads CASSEGSGRRSTDEQFF. The CDR3 DNA reads TGTGCCAGCAGTGAAGGTAGCGGGAGAAGGAGTACCGATGAGCAGTTCTTC.

The chain couples TRBV4-3 to TRBJ1-5; D is uncertain. The V end was cut by 3 bases, the J end by 7 bases, with 10 bases between. Germline CDR1 reads LGHNA; CDR2 reads YSLEER. The CDR3 is made up of 13 amino acids. CDR3 protein: CASSHTLIQPQHF. In DNA form, the CDR3 reads TGCGCCAGCAGCCACACGTTAATCCAGCCCCAGCATTTT.

This chain uses TRBV10-3 with TRBJ2-1; D may be TRBD1 or TRBD2 (5 bases each). From germline, CDR1 is ENHRY and CDR2 SYGVKD. The CDR3 loop spans 14 amino acids. The V end was cut by 6 bases, the J end by 10 bases, with 19 bases between. The chain's CDR3 is CAIRPPRDGREQFF. The CDR3 nucleotides read TGTGCCATCAGGCCCCCCCGGGACGGAAGAGAGCAGTTCTTC.

This chain uses TRBV5-4 with TRBJ2-5, with D perhaps matching TRBD1 or TRBD2 (6 bases each). Germline CDR1 SGHNT, CDR2 YYREEE (reference sequence). V gave up 4 bases and J gave up 1 base, with 17 bases separating them. There are 16 residues in the CDR3. CDR3 amino acids: CASSPEPGGLQETQYF. CDR3 nucleotide sequence: TGTGCCAGCAGCCCGGAACCCGGGGGCCTCCAAGAGACCCAGTACTTC.

This chain links TRBV5-6 with TRBJ1-3, with 9 bases lining up with TRBD1. The CDR3 has 14 residues. The V gene's germline CDR1 is SGHDT and CDR2 YYEEEE. The V gene end was trimmed by 3 bases and the J gene end by 5 bases; junction bases not matched to a gene: 3. CDR3 loop: CASSSDRGRNTIYF. In DNA form, the CDR3 reads TGTGCCAGCAGCTCTGACAGGGGGAGAAACACCATATATTTT.